The 18 T cell receptor beta chains below all came from one sample that was sequenced in a study of T cells expressing NK-cell markers. TCRdb re-called the 5' RACE reads, yielding one record per CDR3 amino acid sequence without DNA. The sample data list about 460,000 distinct CDR3 sequences. Sequencing input: blood T cells: a sorted CD56 or NKG2C T cell subset, CD4+ or CD8+ T cells, or bulk PBMC T cells (not recorded which). These receptors originate from a woman in her fifties or sixties in good health.

The genes are TRBV24-1 and TRBJ2-3; the TRBD1 assignment by TCRdb is unverifiable without DNA. The germline gives CDR1 KGHDR, CDR2 SFDVKD. This CDR3 region has 14 residues. This CDR3 is CATSDQTGLDTQYF.

The V call is TRBV7-9, the J call TRBJ2-5; TCRdb gives TRBD1 as the D gene, but with no DNA this cannot be confirmed. CDR3 length: 16 residues. The V gene's germline CDR1 is SEHNR and CDR2 FQNEAQ (reference sequence). CDR3 residues: CASRNLGQGGQETQYF.

This rearrangement joins TRBV18 to TRBJ1-1. The CDR3 runs 16 residues. CDR1 is KGHSH and CDR2 is LQKENI in the germline V gene. The CDR3 sequence: CASSPPGRPANTEAFF.

This chain joins TRBV12-3 or TRBV12-4 and TRBJ1-5; TCRdb names TRBD1, which stays unverified in the absence of DNA. The CDR3 consists of 15 residues. CDR3 loop: CASTSGQGLHQPQHF.

The chain couples TRBV3-1 to TRBJ2-1; no DNA is available, so the TRBD2 call from TCRdb remains unchecked. The CDR3 has 16 residues. The V gene's germline CDR1 is LGHDT and CDR2 YNNKEL (reference sequence). The CDR3 is CASSQEVQRGRNEQFF.

The rearrangement uses TRBV7-9 and TRBJ2-1. CDR3 size: 13 residues. Germline V gene data show CDR1 as SEHNR and CDR2 as FQNEAQ (reference sequence). Here the CDR3 reads CARESLSYNEQFF.

V is TRBV5-1 and J is TRBJ2-7; the D call from TCRdb, TRBD2, cannot be confirmed without DNA. Germline values: CDR1 SGHRS, CDR2 YFSETQ. The CDR3 has 15 residues. The CDR3 sequence: CASSWRDSSSYEQYF.

The chain is built from TRBV5-1 and TRBJ2-3; TCRdb picks TRBD2, but there is no DNA to check that call. Germline-derived CDR1 and CDR2 are SGHRS and YFSETQ. The CDR3 runs 16 residues. The CDR3: CASSHGLTSGIDTQYF.

The genes are TRBV9 and TRBJ2-3; TCRdb returns TRBD2, unconfirmable since there is no DNA. The CDR3 sequence is 17 residues long. Germline CDR1 SGDLS, CDR2 YYNGEE. CDR3 loop: CASSGLAGGLSTDTQYF.

The chain links TRBV7-2 to TRBJ2-2; the TCRdb call, TRBD2, lacks DNA for checking. CDR3 length equals 14 residues. The germline V gene has CDR1 SGHTA and CDR2 FQGNSA. CDR3 sequence: CASSPASGRAELFF.

The genes are TRBV7-9 and TRBJ1-2; with no DNA, the TCRdb D assignment of TRBD1 cannot be verified. Germline assignment: CDR1 SEHNR and CDR2 FQNEAQ (reference sequence). The CDR3 has 15 residues. The CDR3: CASSPPGQGVRGYTF.

The chain carries TRBV28 and TRBJ2-3; the D gene TCRdb calls, TRBD1, cannot be checked with no DNA. The CDR3 spans 16 residues. Germline V gene sequence: CDR1 MDHEN, CDR2 SYDVKM. The CDR3 sequence: CASSFRGQGVTDTQYF. The variable domain in full, completed from reference TRBV28 and TRBJ2-3, reads DVKVTQSSRYLVKRTGEKVFLECVQDMDHENMFWYRQDPGLGLRLIYFSYDVKMKEKGDIPEGYSVSREKKERFSLILESASTNQTSMYLCASSFRGQGVTDTQYFGPGTRLTVL.

The rearrangement joins TRBV9 to TRBJ2-3; the D call from TCRdb, TRBD1, cannot be confirmed without DNA. Germline V gene lookup returns CDR1 SGDLS and CDR2 YYNGEE. CDR3 length equals 18 residues. Here the CDR3 reads CASSVRRAGGRFTDTQYF.

The rearrangement joins TRBV5-5 to TRBJ2-2. The germline CDR1 and CDR2 sequences are SGHKS and YYEKEE (reference sequence). The CDR3 runs to 12 residues. The CDR3 reads CASSTTAGELFF.

This chain joins TRBV4-1 and TRBJ1-2. The CDR3 is 14 residues long. Germline values: CDR1 MGHRA, CDR2 YSYEKL. The CDR3 loop is CASSQEWISGGYTF.

V usage is TRBV5-1 and J usage is TRBJ2-1. CDR1 and CDR2 from the germline V gene are SGHRS and YFSETQ. The CDR3 is 14 residues long. The CDR3 protein is CASSLASGTSEQFF.

This CDR3 reads CASSLAQGRAYTF. The gene calls are TRBV7-9 and TRBJ1-2; the TRBD1 assignment by TCRdb is unverifiable without DNA. Germline CDR1 reads SEHNR; CDR2 reads FQNEAQ (reference sequence). The CDR3 loop spans 13 amino acids.

V usage is TRBV5-5 and J usage is TRBJ2-1; TCRdb gives TRBD2 as the D gene, but with no DNA this cannot be confirmed. CDR3 size: 16 residues. Looked up from germline, CDR1 is SGHKS and CDR2 is YYEKEE (reference sequence). CDR3 region: CASSLVGLAGGVQQFF.